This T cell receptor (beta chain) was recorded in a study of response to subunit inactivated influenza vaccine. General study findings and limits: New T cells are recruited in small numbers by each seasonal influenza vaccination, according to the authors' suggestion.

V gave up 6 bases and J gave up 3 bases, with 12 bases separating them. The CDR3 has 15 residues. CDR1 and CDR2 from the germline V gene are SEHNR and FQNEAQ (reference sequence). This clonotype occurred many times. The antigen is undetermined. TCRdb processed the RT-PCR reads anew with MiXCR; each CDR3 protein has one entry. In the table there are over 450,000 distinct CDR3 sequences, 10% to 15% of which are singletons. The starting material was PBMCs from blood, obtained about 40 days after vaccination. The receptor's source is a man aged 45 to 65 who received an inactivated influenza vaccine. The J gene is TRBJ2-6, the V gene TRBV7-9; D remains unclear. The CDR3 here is CASRDPLSGANVLTF. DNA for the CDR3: TGTGCCAGCAGGGACCCATTGAGTGGGGCCAACGTCCTGACTTTC.